What follows describes a single T cell receptor (beta chain). The data were obtained in a study of blood T cell repertoires in COVID-19. At the level of the study: Both acute and convalescent COVID-19 samples were obtained from the United States, Italy and Spain.

The V end lost 6 bases, the J end lost 6 bases, and 17 bases lay between the germline ends. The length of the CDR3 is 14 residues. CDR1 is MNHEY and CDR2 is SVGAGI in the germline V gene. The assay was immunoSEQ multiplex PCR, and TCRdb's table has in-frame clones only and misses some. The sample has more than 35,000 clones, 91% seen once. V is TRBV6-5 and J is TRBJ1-1; no reliable D call. This receptor was obtained from a woman in her thirties in a cohort sampled during active COVID-19. Material for sequencing was peripheral blood. CDR3 amino acids: CASSPEFEGSEAFF. The DNA of the CDR3 is TGTGCCAGCAGCCCCGAGTTTGAGGGCTCTGAAGCTTTCTTT.